The TCR beta chain under discussion was sequenced for a study of OX40 agonist ivuxolimab in advanced cancers. Overall study findings and caveats: Blood T cells, both CD4+ and CD8+, expanded clonally by week 6 at 0.1 to 3.0 mg/kg.

CDR3 size: 14 residues. In germline, CDR1 is SGHDT, CDR2 YYEEEE. With 6 bases removed from V and 5 bases from J, the gap between germline ends came to 18 bases. A word on this clone: What it recognizes is unknown.

Autoimmune disease history or systemic immunosuppression led to patient exclusion. Assay: immunoSEQ multiplex PCR; the TCRdb copy retains only in-frame clones and omits some. The repertoire includes over 20,000 clones, around 84% of them detected once, and roughly 13% sits in the top ten. V gene TRBV5-6 combines with J gene TRBJ2-7, with no clear D. The material was CD4+ or CD8+ T cells sorted from blood, obtained in a trial of the OX40 agonist ivuxolimab. The TCR comes from an adult with an advanced solid tumor such as melanoma, head and neck, liver or kidney cancer. CDR3 DNA sequence: TGTGCCAGCACCCTACCCTCGGCGGCCCACGAGCAGTACTTC. It translates to CASTLPSAAHEQYF.